The 5 T cell receptor beta chains below were found in one sample sequenced in a study of cytomegalovirus exposure and HLA in healthy donors. Amplification used 60 Vbeta primers and 13 Jbeta primers. Assay used: immunoSEQ multiplex PCR; TCRdb lists only in-frame clones, some missing. Of 150,000 or so clones in the sample, around 73% were seen once. Specimen: PBMCs. Every receptor here comes from a female donor in good health and CMV-seronegative.

The gene calls are TRBV19 and TRBJ2-7, with D possibly matching TRBD2 (6 bases). The CDR3 totals 14 residues. Per germline, CDR1 LNHDA and CDR2 SQIVND (reference sequence). With 3 bases removed from V and 2 bases from J, the gap between germline ends came to 11 bases. The CDR3 DNA is TGTGCCAGTAGTATCGGGGACTCAGCCTACGAGCAGTACTTC. Translating it yields CASSIGDSAYEQYF.

This rearrangement joins TRBV19 to TRBJ2-3; D might be TRBD2 (6 bases). CDR1 LNHDA and CDR2 SQIVND come from the germline V gene (reference sequence). The CDR3 length is 13 residues. Trimming took off 5 bases at V and 0 bases at J, with 6 bases between the two ends. The CDR3 loop is CASSGTSTDTQYF. The CDR3, as DNA: TGTGCCAGTAGTGGGACTAGCACAGATACGCAGTATTTT.

V usage is TRBV5-6 and J usage is TRBJ1-6, with 7 bases lining up with TRBD1. This CDR3 region has 15 residues. The V gene's germline CDR1 is SGHDT and CDR2 YYEEEE. V shed 4 bases and J 5 bases; nucleotides not matched to a gene: 6. The CDR3 nucleotides are TGTGCCAGCAGCCCCGCGACAGGGCATAATTCACCCCTCCACTTT. Protein sequence: CASSPATGHNSPLHF. Full variable domain (outside the CDR3, taken from reference TRBV5-6 and TRBJ1-6): DAGVTQSPTHLIKTRGQQVTLRCSPKSGHDTVSWYQQALGQGPQFIFQYYEEEERQRGNFPDRFSGHQFPNYSSELNVNALLLGDSALYLCASSPATGHNSPLHFGNGTRLTVT.

V usage is TRBV18 and J usage is TRBJ2-7; D may be TRBD1 (6 bases). V was trimmed by 5 bases and J by 5 bases, leaving 13 bases between them. The CDR3 runs 13 residues. Germline V lookup: CDR1 KGHSH, CDR2 LQKENI. The chain's CDR3 is CASSVTQGNEQYF. CDR3 nucleotides: TGTGCCAGCTCAGTCACACAGGGTAACGAGCAGTACTTC.

V is TRBV28 and J is TRBJ2-3; 13 bases are a match to TRBD2. Germline lookup yields CDR1 MDHEN and CDR2 SYDVKM. CDR3 size: 16 residues. V was clipped by 8 bases and J by 2 bases; unmatched bases: 7. CDR3 DNA sequence: TGTGCCAGCGGGACCGGGACTAGCGGGAACACAGATACGCAGTATTTT. Its protein product is CASGTGTSGNTDTQYF. Full variable domain (outside the CDR3, taken from reference TRBV28 and TRBJ2-3): DVKVTQSSRYLVKRTGEKVFLECVQDMDHENMFWYRQDPGLGLRLIYFSYDVKMKEKGDIPEGYSVSREKKERFSLILESASTNQTSMYLCASGTGTSGNTDTQYFGPGTRLTVL.